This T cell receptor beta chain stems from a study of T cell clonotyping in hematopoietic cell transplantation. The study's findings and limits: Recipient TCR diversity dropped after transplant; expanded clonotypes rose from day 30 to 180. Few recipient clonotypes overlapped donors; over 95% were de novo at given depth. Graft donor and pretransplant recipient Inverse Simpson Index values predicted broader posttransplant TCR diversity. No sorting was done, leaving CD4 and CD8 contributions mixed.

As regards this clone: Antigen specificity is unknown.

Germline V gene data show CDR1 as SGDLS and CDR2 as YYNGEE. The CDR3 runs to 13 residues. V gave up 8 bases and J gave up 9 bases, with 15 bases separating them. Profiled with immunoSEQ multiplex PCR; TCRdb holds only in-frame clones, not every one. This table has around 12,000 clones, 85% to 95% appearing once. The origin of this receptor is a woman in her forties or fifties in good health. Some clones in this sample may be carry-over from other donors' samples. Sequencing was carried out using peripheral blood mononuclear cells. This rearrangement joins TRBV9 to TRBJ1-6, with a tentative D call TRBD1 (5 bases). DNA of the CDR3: TGTGCCAGTGGGGGGGATATTGGTTCACCCCTCCACTTT. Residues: CASGGDIGSPLHF.